This TCR beta chain appears in the sequencing data of a study of early T cells in non-severe SARS-CoV-2 infection. For the study at large: RNA in bulk from unsorted whole blood was sequenced, and chains were unpaired.

This CDR3 comprises 14 residues. Trimming shortened V by 5 bases and J by 1 base, and 14 bases separated the two germline ends. Looked up from germline, CDR1 is SQVTM and CDR2 is ANQGSEA. TCRdb re-called the 5' RACE reads with MiXCR, one entry per CDR3 protein. The repertoire includes some 87,000 distinct CDR3 sequences, about an eighth of them detected once, and about 1.4% sits in the top ten. This clonotype was seen repeatedly, ten times or more. The clonotype comes from an adult who was a healthcare worker with PCR-confirmed SARS-CoV-2 infection or an uninfected control (not recorded which). The V call is TRBV29-1, the J call TRBJ1-2; the D gene is possibly TRBD1 (6 bases). What was sequenced was whole blood. The CDR3: CSVRTRGDNYGYTF. In nucleotides, the CDR3 is TGCAGCGTTCGGACTAGGGGGGATAACTATGGCTACACCTTC.